This T cell receptor (beta chain) was captured by sequencing in a study of CD8 T cells in ankylosing spondylitis. Findings and limits, study-wide: Seemingly distinctive of ankylosing spondylitis blood was a TCR beta motif formed by eight highly homologous variants. Earlier literature documents some of the motif variants in reactive arthritis synovial fluid and blood. From matched ankylosing spondylitis synovial fluid, disease-linked clones were reportedly recovered at significantly enriched levels.

A quantitative 5'-RACE method, one with molecular barcodes, was used to make TCR beta libraries. TCRdb itself ran the 5' RACE reads through MiXCR, one entry per CDR3 protein. The data contain some 200,000 distinct CDR3 sequences, more than 25% of them singletons. In germline, CDR1 is SGHRS, CDR2 YFSETQ. The CDR3 spans 13 residues. V was cut by 0 bases and J by 3 bases, with 7 bases left in between. This clonotype was detected many times. Its cognate antigen is unknown. The chain uses TRBV5-1 and TRBJ2-7; D possibly corresponds to TRBD1 (5 bases). Specimen: blood, either unsorted or a sorted T cell fraction (not recorded which). The TCR comes from a male donor with ankylosing spondylitis or in good health (not recorded which). The CDR3 is CASSLGQIYEQYF. The CDR3 DNA is TGCGCCAGCAGCTTGGGACAGATCTACGAGCAGTACTTC.